Below, 8 T cell receptor beta chains from the same sample are listed, as sequenced in a study of human T cells and chemical hapten exposure. Indicated time point: patch test 1, 2 weeks after DPC sensitization. The treatment here: therapeutic diphenylcyclopropenone sensitization with weekly scalp DPC. From the RACE reads, TCRdb called clonotypes with MiXCR, one entry per CDR3 protein. The repertoire holds roughly 180,000 distinct CDR3 sequences, with around 20% as singletons. The sequencing here drew on whole blood, taken in connection with sensitization to the hapten diphenylcyclopropenone (DPC). The receptors originated from a woman between 50 and 59 years old with alopecia areata. Some clones in this sample may be carry-over from other donors' samples.

V and J are TRBV7-6 and TRBJ1-3, with D possibly being TRBD1 (5 bases). Trimming shortened V by 1 base and J by 7 bases, and 11 bases separated the two germline ends. In germline, CDR1 is SGHVS, CDR2 FNYEAQ. The CDR3 contains 14 residues. The chain's CDR3 is CASSLEGSGNTIYF. Here the CDR3 DNA reads TGTGCCAGCAGCTTAGAGGGGTCCGGGAACACCATATATTTT.

This clonotype was seen more than once but under ten times. This chain joins TRBV2 and TRBJ2-5; TRBD2 matches at 11 bases. Trimming cost V 8 bases and J 1 base; bases outside gene matches: 9. This CDR3 region has 16 residues. Germline lookup yields CDR1 SNHLY and CDR2 FYNNEI. DNA for the CDR3: TGTGCCAGCGCTTTCGGACTAGCGGGCCGCCAAGAGACCCAGTACTTC. This encodes CASAFGLAGRQETQYF.

The CDR3 nucleotides are TGCAGTGCTAGGAGACGGAGGGAAGGGGCAGATACGCAGTATTTT. Translating it yields CSARRRREGADTQYF. The J gene is TRBJ2-3, the V gene TRBV20-1, with D possibly TRBD2 on 6 matching bases. V was pared by 3 bases and J by 4 bases, with 17 bases between. The germline V gene has CDR1 DFQATT and CDR2 SNEGSKA (reference sequence). CDR3 length: 15 amino acids.

This clonotype was observed a few times. This chain connects TRBV3-1 to TRBJ1-2; D is undetermined. The V gene lost 0 bases and the J gene lost 2 bases, with 7 bases spanning the gap. Germline V gene lookup returns CDR1 LGHDT and CDR2 YNNKEL (reference sequence). The CDR3 extends over 14 amino acids. CDR3 bases: TGTGCCAGCAGCCAAGAATCCGGGAACTATGGCTACACCTTC. This encodes CASSQESGNYGYTF.

The V call is TRBV5-1, the J call TRBJ1-3; TRBD1 is a possible D gene (6 bases). The CDR3 spans 18 residues. V dropped 0 bases and J dropped 4 bases, with 20 bases sitting between them. The germline gives CDR1 SGHRS, CDR2 YFSETQ. The CDR3 protein is CASSLESSSTGRGNTIYF. CDR3 nucleotides: TGCGCCAGCAGCTTGGAAAGCTCTTCGACAGGCAGAGGAAACACCATATATTTT.

J is TRBJ1-1 and V is TRBV29-1; 7 bases are shared with TRBD1. Losses at the gene ends were 3 bases for V and 1 base for J; bases not matched to a gene: 5. Per the germline V gene, CDR1 is SQVTM and CDR2 is ANQGSEA. The CDR3 length is 14 residues. Here the CDR3 reads CSVEAQGRNTEAFF. The CDR3 bases are TGCAGCGTTGAGGCACAGGGGCGGAACACTGAAGCTTTCTTT. Variable domain in full (rest from reference TRBV29-1 and TRBJ1-1): SAVISQKPSRDICQRGTSLTIQCQVDSQVTMMFWYRQQPGQSLTLIATANQGSEATYESGFVIDKFPISRPNLTFSTLTVSNMSPEDSSIYLCSVEAQGRNTEAFFGQGTRLTVV.

This clonotype was seen only a few times. The genes are TRBV6-2 or TRBV6-3 and TRBJ1-1; tentatively, D is TRBD1 (6 bases). The ends were cut back, 4 bases at V and 5 bases at J, with 17 bases in the middle. The CDR3 contains 15 residues. CDR1 is MNHEY and CDR2 is SVGEGT in the germline V gene. In DNA, the CDR3 is TGTGCCAGCAGTTCCTCCCGGACAGCGGGGACTGAAGCTTTCTTT. As protein: CASSSSRTAGTEAFF.

In this sample, this clonotype turned up a few times. V usage is TRBV20-1 and J usage is TRBJ2-7; 11 positions agree with TRBD2. The V gene's germline CDR1 is DFQATT and CDR2 SNEGSKA (reference sequence). The V gene end was trimmed by 0 bases and the J gene end by 0 bases; junction bases not matched to a gene: 7. This CDR3 contains 17 residues. In DNA form, the CDR3 reads TGCAGTGCTAGAGATTGGACTAGCGGGCGTAGCTCCTACGAGCAGTACTTC. The encoded protein is CSARDWTSGRSSYEQYF.